The entry below describes one TCR beta chain. These data are taken from a study of blood T cell repertoires in COVID-19. Study at large: Spain, Italy and the United States supplied samples that represented acute and convalescent COVID-19. Sources were T cells, B-cell-depleted T cells, or PBMCs; the material itself was cDNA or gDNA.

Germline trimming cut 5 bases from V and 2 bases from J; bases unmatched to any gene: 3. The germline CDR1 and CDR2 sequences are MDHEN and SYDVKM. The CDR3 contains 14 residues. In the study's own analysis: Amplification of reference gene primers provided the estimated nucleated cell counts. Sequencing was performed with immunoSEQ multiplex PCR; in TCRdb, only in-frame clones are kept and a portion is missing. D and trimming come from the DNA, and the V and J calls and clone size come from that table. Here the sample spans 150,000 to 190,000 clones, under 85% being singletons. This TCR was recovered from a woman aged 80 or older with acute or convalescent COVID-19. The genes are TRBV28 and TRBJ2-3; 8 bases are a match to TRBD2. Material for sequencing was peripheral blood. The CDR3 region has the DNA TGTGCCAGCAGTGGCGGGGGGTCCACAGATACGCAGTATTTT. Residues: CASSGGGSTDTQYF.